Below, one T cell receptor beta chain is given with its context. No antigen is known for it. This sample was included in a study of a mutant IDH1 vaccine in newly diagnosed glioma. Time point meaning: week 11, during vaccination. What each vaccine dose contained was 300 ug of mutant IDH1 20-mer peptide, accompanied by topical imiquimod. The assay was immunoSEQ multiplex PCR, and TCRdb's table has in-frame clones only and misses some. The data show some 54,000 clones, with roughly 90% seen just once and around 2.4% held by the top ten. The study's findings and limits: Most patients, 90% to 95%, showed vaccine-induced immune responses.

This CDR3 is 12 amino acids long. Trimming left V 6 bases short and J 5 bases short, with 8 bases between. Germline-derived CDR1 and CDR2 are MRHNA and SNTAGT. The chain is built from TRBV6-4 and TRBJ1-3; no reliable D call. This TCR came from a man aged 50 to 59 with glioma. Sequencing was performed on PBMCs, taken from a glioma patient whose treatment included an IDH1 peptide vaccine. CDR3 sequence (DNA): TGTGCCAGCAGGCGGAGGAGAAACACCATATATTTT. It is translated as CASRRRRNTIYF.